This entry lists 15 T cell receptor beta chains sequenced from one sample in a study of blood T cells in healthy people across ages. A sample-barcoded 5' primer and a J-beta primer mix were used in a second PCR of roughly 7 to 12 cycles. Using its own MiXCR run on the 5' RACE reads, TCRdb lists one record per CDR3 protein. The sample holds approximately 800,000 distinct CDR3 sequences; roughly 25% are singletons and the top ten take more than 3%. A further study also used this sample, focusing on T cells of mothers and their children.

The specimen sequenced was blood. These receptors were collected from a boy younger than 18 in good health.

J is TRBJ2-1 and V is TRBV7-9; weak D call: TRBD2 (5 bases). Trimming took off 3 bases at V and 8 bases at J, with 20 bases between the two ends. The CDR3 runs 16 residues. Per the germline V gene, CDR1 is SEHNR and CDR2 is FQNEAQ (reference sequence). In DNA form, the CDR3 reads TGTGCCAGCAGCTTTTCACCGGGCAGGACGCGGGATGAGCAGTTCTTC. It is translated as CASSFSPGRTRDEQFF.

The chain links TRBV7-9 to TRBJ2-1; 14 nucleotides match TRBD2. The germline V gene encodes CDR1 SEHNR and CDR2 FQNEAQ (reference sequence). The junction had 13 bases not matched to a gene; V was cut back by 1 base and J by 14 bases. The length of the CDR3 is 17 residues. This CDR3 is CASSLGIDGTSGRFKFF. The CDR3, as DNA: TGTGCCAGCAGCTTAGGTATAGATGGGACTAGCGGGAGATTTAAGTTCTTC.

V is TRBV6-2 or TRBV6-3 and J is TRBJ2-3; 11 bases line up with TRBD2. V lost 2 bases to trimming and J lost 5 bases; unmatched junction nucleotides: 12. CDR3 length equals 18 residues. CDR1 and CDR2 (germline): MNHEY, SVGEGT. The CDR3 DNA sequence: TGTGCCAGCAGTTACACCGAGACTAGCGGGAACGGAAAAGATACGCAGTATTTT. Translation: CASSYTETSGNGKDTQYF.

This chain uses TRBV29-1 with TRBJ2-5; D might be TRBD2 (7 bases). Germline V CDR1 and CDR2: SQVTM, ANQGSEA. Between the trimmed V and J ends, which lost 3 bases and 5 bases, there was a span of 13 bases. The CDR3 loop spans 13 amino acids. CDR3 coding DNA: TGCAGCGTTGAGGGCAGGGGAGGGGAGACCCAGTACTTC. Translating gives CSVEGRGGETQYF.

This clonotype was found many times. The chain employs TRBV2 and TRBJ2-4; D is undetermined. Germline V gene lookup returns CDR1 SNHLY and CDR2 FYNNEI. The germline V and J ends were trimmed by 2 bases and 5 bases, with 7 bases remaining between them. The CDR3 is made up of 13 amino acids. The CDR3 bases are TGTGCCAGCAGTGAACAACCCCAAAACATTCAGTACTTC. This sequence encodes CASSEQPQNIQYF.

This chain links TRBV7-2 with TRBJ1-1; TRBD1 is a possible D gene (5 bases). Trimming cost V 1 base and J 11 bases, with 14 bases left between them. The CDR3 loop spans 13 amino acids. Germline CDR1 reads SGHTA; CDR2 reads FQGNSA. DNA for the CDR3: TGTGCCAGCAGCTTAGAGGGGACCCTGAGGGCTTTCTTT. This translates into CASSLEGTLRAFF.

This clonotype was detected only a few times. The V gene is TRBV21-1, the J gene TRBJ2-7; the table gives TRBD2 as D, unverified against the DNA. TRBV21-1 is given as a pseudogene. This CDR3 is 16 amino acids long. In nucleotides, the CDR3 is TGTGCCAGCAGCAAAGGCCGGACTAGCGGGACCTACGAGCAGTACTTC. This sequence encodes CASSKGRTSGTYEQYF.

This sequence joins TRBV29-1 and TRBJ2-3; the D gene is possibly TRBD1 (6 bases). This CDR3 is 16 amino acids long. The V end was cut by 6 bases, the J end by 3 bases, with 22 bases between. Germline V CDR1 and CDR2: SQVTM, ANQGSEA. CDR3 DNA: TGCAGCGTAGGGGCTTACGAAGGGGGTGAGACAGATACGCAGTATTTT. As protein: CSVGAYEGGETDTQYF.

The V call is TRBV10-3, the J call TRBJ2-3, with D unclear. With 4 bases removed from V and 7 bases from J, the gap between germline ends came to 15 bases. The CDR3 is 14 residues long. CDR1 is ENHRY, CDR2 SYGVKD, per germline. In DNA, the CDR3 is TGTGCCATCAGTGCCGAGACTGGCTCAAATACGCAGTATTTT. It specifies CAISAETGSNTQYF.

This clonotype occurred once. The chain employs TRBV5-1 and TRBJ2-1, with TRBD2 matching 10 bases. Germline CDR1 SGHRS, CDR2 YFSETQ. With V trimmed by 0 bases and J by 5 bases, 8 bases remained unmatched. The CDR3 covers 17 residues. CDR3 nucleotide sequence: TGCGCCAGCAGCTTGGCCGTCTGGACTAGCGGACACAATGAGCAGTTCTTC. Encoded protein: CASSLAVWTSGHNEQFF.

The rearrangement joins TRBV6-5 to TRBJ2-3; TRBD2 aligns across 7 bases. The junction had 8 bases not matched to a gene; V was cut back by 7 bases and J by 4 bases. The CDR3 totals 14 residues. CDR1 is MNHEY and CDR2 is SVGAGI in the germline V gene. This CDR3 reads CASKPGLVSDTQYF. The CDR3 DNA is TGTGCCAGCAAGCCTGGACTAGTGTCAGATACGCAGTATTTT.

The sample holds a few counts of this clonotype. The chain combines TRBV3-1 with TRBJ2-5; 8 bases are a match to TRBD1. The CDR3 spans 15 residues. The J segment lost 2 bases and the V segment lost 3 bases, leaving 5 bases of the junction unmatched. From germline, CDR1 is LGHDT and CDR2 YNNKEL (reference sequence). CDR3 in amino acids: CASSHLRQGQETQYF. CDR3 in DNA: TGTGCCAGCAGCCACCTCCGACAGGGGCAAGAGACCCAGTACTTC.

The sample holds a few counts of this clonotype. CDR3 region: CASSLGIAGGSGETQYF. Written as DNA, the CDR3 is TGTGCCAGCAGCCTTGGAATAGCGGGAGGGAGCGGAGAGACCCAGTACTTC. The rearrangement links TRBV7-3 to TRBJ2-5, with 11 nucleotides matching TRBD2. The germline V gene encodes CDR1 SGHTA and CDR2 FQGTGA. The CDR3 consists of 17 residues. With 5 bases clipped from V and 4 bases from J, the junction kept 12 bases outside the gene matches.

This clonotype turned up a few times. The chain joins TRBV9 to TRBJ2-5, with D possibly being TRBD2 (5 bases). The DNA end lines up better with TRBJ2-7; the J call may be wrong. The length of the CDR3 is 14 residues. In germline, CDR1 is SGDLS, CDR2 YYNGEE. The CDR3 spells CASSVGPAGYEQYF. CDR3 bases: TGTGCCAGCAGCGTAGGGCCCGCGGGCTACGAGCAGTACTTC.

This clonotype was seen a handful of times. The chain is built from TRBV20-1 and TRBJ1-4; the D gene is possibly TRBD1 (6 bases). Trimming removed 6 bases from V and 0 bases from J, with 14 bases in between. Germline-derived CDR1 and CDR2 are DFQATT and SNEGSKA (reference sequence). CDR3 size: 15 residues. The CDR3, as DNA: TGCAGTGCCCCGACCCGGACAGCAACTAATGAAAAACTGTTTTTT. Translating gives CSAPTRTATNEKLFF.